This T cell receptor beta chain was obtained from a study of response to subunit inactivated influenza vaccine. As regards this clonotype: Antigen unknown.

MiXCR was run by TCRdb on the RT-PCR reads, yielding one entry per CDR3 protein. This table has 300,000 to 350,000 distinct CDR3 sequences, about a fifth appearing once. Findings of the study overall: Few additional T cells are recruited per seasonal influenza vaccination, authors suggested.

The clonotype was recovered from a man in his fifties or sixties who received an inactivated influenza vaccine. The specimen comprised PBMCs from blood, sampled approximately 20 months after vaccination.

CDR3 in amino acids: CATSRDPGKSTDTQYF. The CDR3 DNA sequence: TGTGCCACCAGCAGAGACCCCGGGAAGAGCACAGATACGCAGTATTTT. The V call is TRBV15, the J call TRBJ2-3; D is perhaps TRBD2 (5 bases). Trimming cost V 0 bases and J 0 bases, with 10 bases left between them. CDR3 length: 16 amino acids. From germline, CDR1 is LNHNV and CDR2 YYDKDF (reference sequence).